Presented here are 21 T cell receptor beta chains from one specimen sequenced in a study of blood T cell repertoires in COVID-19 (dated by TCRdb to about 2020). The receptor library was made with the immunoSEQ multiplex PCR assay. TCRdb retrieved this table from immuneACCESS and kept in-frame rearrangements only. Not all clones are present; in checked studies, unresolved V genes account for under half, and no reason is known for the remainder. This sample holds about 41,000 clones; about 90% were observed only once. About 4% of the sample is held by the ten biggest clonotypes. Sequencing was performed on peripheral blood. Every receptor here comes from a man between 60 and 70 years old with acute or convalescent COVID-19.

The chain employs TRBV4-3 and TRBJ2-3; 9 nucleotides line up with TRBD2. This CDR3 has 16 residues. The V gene end was trimmed by 3 bases and the J gene end by 5 bases; junction bases not matched to a gene: 9. Germline V gene data show CDR1 as LGHNA and CDR2 as YSLEER. The CDR3 reads CASSQEGRAGGDTQYF. The CDR3 bases are TGCGCCAGCAGCCAGGAGGGTAGAGCGGGGGGAGATACGCAGTATTTT.

The chain recombines TRBV3-1 (or the pseudogene TRBV3-2) with TRBJ1-2; 9 bases line up with TRBD1. CDR3 size: 14 residues. Germline V gene lookup returns CDR1 LGHDT and CDR2 YNNKEL (reference sequence). Germline trimming cut 3 bases from V and 7 bases from J; bases unmatched to any gene: 6. CDR3 loop: CASSQGGQGGGYTF. The CDR3 DNA reads as TGTGCCAGCAGCCAGGGGGGACAGGGAGGTGGCTACACCTTC.

The V and J genes are TRBV5-4 and TRBJ1-2, with D uncertain. Germline CDR1 SGHNT, CDR2 YYREEE (reference sequence). Trimming removed 0 bases from V and 0 bases from J, with 6 bases in between. This CDR3 comprises 14 residues. In nucleotides, the CDR3 is TGTGCCAGCAGCTTGGCGCCAGCTAACTATGGCTACACCTTC. Amino acids: CASSLAPANYGYTF.

The chain couples TRBV7-3 to TRBJ2-1, with TRBD2 matching over 13 bases. The ends lost 2 bases at V and 7 bases at J; junction bases unmatched: 2. Germline V gene lookup returns CDR1 SGHTA and CDR2 FQGTGA. This CDR3 spans 15 amino acids. The DNA for the CDR3 is TGTGCCAGCAGCTTAGGGGGACTAGCGGGGAATGAGCAGTTCTTC. Residues: CASSLGGLAGNEQFF. The whole variable domain, remainder taken from reference TRBV7-3 and TRBJ2-1, is GAGVSQTPSNKVTEKGKYVELRCDPISGHTALYWYRQSLGQGPEFLIYFQGTGAADDSGLPNDRFFAVRPEGSVSTLKIQRTERGDSAVYLCASSLGGLAGNEQFFGPGTRLTVL.

The chain couples TRBV4-3 to TRBJ1-3; D gene ambiguous. The V end lost 0 bases, the J end lost 5 bases, and 11 bases lay between the germline ends. Germline V gene sequence: CDR1 LGHNA, CDR2 YSLEER. The CDR3 covers 15 residues. The CDR3 loop reads CASSQEAGFRNTIYF. The DNA for the CDR3 is TGCGCCAGCAGCCAAGAGGCGGGTTTTAGAAACACCATATATTTT.

This clone was recorded a few times. The rearrangement joins TRBV27 to TRBJ2-1; the D gene is possibly TRBD1 (5 bases). Germline assignment: CDR1 MNHEY and CDR2 SMNVEV (reference sequence). V shed 7 bases and J shed 6 bases, with 19 bases lying between them. The CDR3 consists of 15 residues. The CDR3 nucleotides read TGTGCCAGCACCTTAGCCGCAGGGCGTTTCAATGAGCAGTTCTTC. This sequence encodes CASTLAAGRFNEQFF.

This clone was seen a single time. The DNA for the CDR3 is TGTGCCTGGAGTGTTGGGGGGACGCCTGGTACGCAGTATTTT. Residues: CAWSVGGTPGTQYF. The chain links TRBV30 to TRBJ2-3, with D possibly TRBD2 on 6 matching bases. There are 14 residues in the CDR3. The V end lost 0 bases, the J end lost 8 bases, and 15 bases lay between the germline ends. Looked up from germline, CDR1 is GTSNPN and CDR2 is SVGIG (reference sequence).

The chain couples TRBV7-9 to TRBJ1-2; 8 bases map to TRBD1. CDR3 length: 17 residues. Trimming cost V 1 base and J 1 base; bases outside gene matches: 8. Germline lookup yields CDR1 SEHNR and CDR2 FQNEAQ (reference sequence). CDR3 sequence (DNA): TGTGCCAGCAGCTTAGGGACAGGGCCCACCGATAACTATGGCTACACCTTC. Translation gives CASSLGTGPTDNYGYTF.

This chain joins TRBV9 and TRBJ1-4, with 7 nucleotides matching TRBD1. The germline CDR1 and CDR2 sequences are SGDLS and YYNGEE. Trimming at V came to 3 bases and at J to 5 bases, leaving 4 bases not matched to a gene. The length of the CDR3 is 14 residues. The CDR3 loop is CASSARDRNEKLFF. The CDR3 DNA reads TGTGCCAGCAGCGCCCGGGACAGAAATGAAAAACTGTTTTTT.

The CDR3 DNA sequence: TGTGCCAGCAGCACAAAACAGGGGGCTGGAAACACCATATATTTT. Its translation is CASSTKQGAGNTIYF. V gene TRBV7-9 combines with J gene TRBJ1-3; 8 positions agree with TRBD1. V gave up 5 bases and J gave up 2 bases; unmatched junction bases: 5. The V gene's germline CDR1 is SEHNR and CDR2 FQNEAQ (reference sequence). The CDR3 has 15 amino acids.

This clone was recorded only once. CDR3 DNA: TGTGCCAGCAGCGTAGACGAGTATAGCAATCAGCCCCAGCATTTT. Amino acid sequence: CASSVDEYSNQPQHF. The rearrangement links TRBV9 to TRBJ1-5; D unclear. Trimming removed 0 bases at V and 0 bases at J, with 7 bases between. This CDR3 comprises 15 residues. Germline loops: CDR1 SGDLS, CDR2 YYNGEE.

The chain uses TRBV10-2 and TRBJ1-1, with 7 bases matching TRBD1. Trimming cost V 7 bases and J 0 bases; bases outside gene matches: 5. The CDR3 covers 14 residues. Germline CDR1 WSHSY, CDR2 SAAADI. The CDR3 loop is CASKGAGMNTEAFF. The CDR3 bases are TGCGCCAGCAAGGGGGCGGGCATGAACACTGAAGCTTTCTTT.

This chain joins TRBV2 and TRBJ2-1; 11 positions match TRBD2. CDR3 length: 17 amino acids. The J segment lost 5 bases and the V segment lost 8 bases, leaving 14 bases of the junction unmatched. Germline V lookup: CDR1 SNHLY, CDR2 FYNNEI. The CDR3 loop is CASAVSTSGGKDNEQFF. The CDR3 DNA is TGTGCCAGCGCCGTGTCTACTAGCGGGGGCAAGGACAATGAGCAGTTCTTC.

This clone was seen a single time. This sequence joins TRBV12-3 or TRBV12-4 and TRBJ1-1, with unresolved D. Trimming removed 10 bases at V and 4 bases at J, with 13 bases between. The CDR3 consists of 12 residues. For the CDR3, the DNA is TGTGCCACCACTTCCCGGGGCACTGAAGCTTTCTTT. Its translation: CATTSRGTEAFF.

V and J are TRBV3-1 (or the pseudogene TRBV3-2) and TRBJ2-3; tentatively, D is TRBD2 (5 bases). This CDR3 has 13 amino acids. V lost 9 bases, J lost 1 base, and 11 bases lay in between. Germline V CDR1 and CDR2: LGHDT, YNNKEL (reference sequence). The CDR3 DNA follows: TGTGCCAGTGTCAGGCGGGGCACAGATACGCAGTATTTT. It yields the protein CASVRRGTDTQYF.

The chain couples TRBV12-5 to TRBJ1-3; 7 bases are a match to TRBD1. The V segment lost 4 bases and the J segment 0 bases; nucleotides outside the gene matches: 12. The CDR3 has 18 residues. Germline V lookup: CDR1 LGHNT, CDR2 FRNRAP. In DNA form, the CDR3 reads TGTGCTAGTGGTTCGGGGACAGTCAACCAATACTCTGGAAACACCATATATTTT. It specifies CASGSGTVNQYSGNTIYF. Full variable domain (missing parts from reference TRBV12-5 and TRBJ1-3): DARVTQTPRHKVTEMGQEVTMRCQPILGHNTVFWYRQTMMQGLELLAYFRNRAPLDDSGMPKDRFSAEMPDATLATLKIQPSEPRDSAVYFCASGSGTVNQYSGNTIYFGEGSWLTVV.

V usage is TRBV21-1 and J usage is TRBJ2-7; the table's D gene call, TRBD1, was not cross checked with the DNA. TRBV21-1 is an annotated pseudogene. The CDR3 has 17 amino acids. The CDR3 protein is CASSFLGGDRGENEQYF. The CDR3, as DNA: TGTGCCAGCAGCTTTCTTGGAGGGGACAGGGGCGAAAACGAGCAGTACTTC.

The rearrangement uses TRBV9 and TRBJ2-5, with a weak D call TRBD2 (7 bases). The CDR3 is made up of 16 amino acids. From germline, CDR1 is SGDLS and CDR2 YYNGEE. The V gene lost 1 base and the J gene lost 4 bases, with 17 bases spanning the gap. Here the CDR3 reads CASSVYGGGTGETQYF. The CDR3 bases are TGTGCCAGCAGCGTATATGGGGGGGGCACAGGAGAGACCCAGTACTTC.

The V gene is TRBV4-2, the J gene TRBJ2-1, with 12 bases identical to TRBD2. The CDR3 spans 15 residues. J was trimmed by 5 bases and V by 1 base; bases with no gene match: 0. Per germline, CDR1 LGHNA and CDR2 YNFKEQ. CDR3: CASSQGTSGDNEQFF. The CDR3 DNA sequence: TGTGCCAGCAGCCAAGGGACTAGCGGGGACAATGAGCAGTTCTTC.

The rearrangement links TRBV24-1 to TRBJ2-3; TRBD2 might be the D (6 bases). The V end lost 4 bases, the J end lost 2 bases, and 12 bases lay between the germline ends. Germline assignment: CDR1 KGHDR and CDR2 SFDVKD. The CDR3 contains 15 residues. DNA for the CDR3: TGTGCCACCAGTGACTCTAGCGCAAACACAGATACGCAGTATTTT. Translation gives CATSDSSANTDTQYF.

This sequence joins TRBV25-1 and TRBJ2-3; D possibly corresponds to TRBD1 (5 bases). The CDR3 is 12 amino acids. The ends were cut back, 7 bases at V and 4 bases at J, with 9 bases in the middle. The V gene's germline CDR1 is MGHDK and CDR2 SYGVNS. DNA for the CDR3: TGTGCCAGCAATAGGGGATCAGATACGCAGTATTTT. It encodes CASNRGSDTQYF.